The entry below describes one T cell receptor (beta chain). Its antigen is not identified. The data are from a study of T-cell memory formation after mild COVID-19. Whole-study findings and limits: The authors did not confirm SARS-CoV-2 specificity of second-wave clones peaking day 37. Whereas later expanders leaned CD4+, clones contracting day 15 to 85 showed a balanced CD4/CD8 makeup.

TCRdb recomputed calls from the 5' RACE reads with MiXCR, one row per CDR3 protein. The data hold hundreds of thousands of distinct CDR3 sequences, with approximately 19% observed a single time. This CDR3 contains 13 residues. The V and J ends lost 11 bases and 9 bases respectively, with 20 bases between them. J is TRBJ2-1 and V is TRBV12-3 or TRBV12-4, with D perhaps TRBD1 (7 bases). What was sequenced was PBMCs or a T cell subset sorted from them (not recorded which). This clonotype originated in a man between 18 and 35 years old who had mild COVID-19 (a few samples of this study predate the infection). Cell type and time point are not known. CDR3 nucleotides: TGTGCCGGAGCCCTCCAGGGGGGCGGTGAGCAGTTCTTC. As protein: CAGALQGGGEQFF.